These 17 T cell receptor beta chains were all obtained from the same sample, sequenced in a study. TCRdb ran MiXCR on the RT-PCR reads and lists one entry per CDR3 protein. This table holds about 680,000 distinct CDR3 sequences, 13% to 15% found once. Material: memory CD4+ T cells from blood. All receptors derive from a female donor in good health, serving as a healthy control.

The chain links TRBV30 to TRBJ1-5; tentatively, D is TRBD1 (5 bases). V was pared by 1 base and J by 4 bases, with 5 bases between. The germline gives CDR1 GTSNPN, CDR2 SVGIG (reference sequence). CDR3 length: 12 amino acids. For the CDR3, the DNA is TGTGCCTGGAGTGGACAGAATCAGCCCCAGCATTTT. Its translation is CAWSGQNQPQHF.

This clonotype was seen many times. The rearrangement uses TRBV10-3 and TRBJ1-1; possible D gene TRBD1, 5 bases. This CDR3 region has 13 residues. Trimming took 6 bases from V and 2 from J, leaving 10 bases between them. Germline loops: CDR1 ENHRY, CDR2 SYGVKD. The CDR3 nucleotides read TGTGCCATCAGAAAGACAGAAAACACTGAAGCTTTCTTT. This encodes CAIRKTENTEAFF.

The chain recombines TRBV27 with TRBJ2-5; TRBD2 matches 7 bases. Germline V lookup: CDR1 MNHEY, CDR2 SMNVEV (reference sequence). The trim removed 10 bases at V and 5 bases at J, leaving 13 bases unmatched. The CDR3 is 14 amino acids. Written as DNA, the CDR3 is TGTGCCACCCAAGGGACGAACGGGGGGGAGACCCAGTACTTC. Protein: CATQGTNGGETQYF.

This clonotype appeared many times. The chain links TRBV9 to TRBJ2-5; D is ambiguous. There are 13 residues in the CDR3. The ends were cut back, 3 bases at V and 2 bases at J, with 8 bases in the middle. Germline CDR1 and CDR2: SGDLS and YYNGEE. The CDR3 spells CASSGAPQETQYF. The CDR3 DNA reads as TGTGCCAGCAGCGGAGCTCCTCAAGAGACCCAGTACTTC.

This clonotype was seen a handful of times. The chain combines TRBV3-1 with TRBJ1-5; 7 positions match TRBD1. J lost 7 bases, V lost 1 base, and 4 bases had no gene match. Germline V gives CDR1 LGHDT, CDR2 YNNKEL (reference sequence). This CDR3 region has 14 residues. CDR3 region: CASSQGRGRQPQHF. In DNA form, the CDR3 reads TGTGCCAGCAGCCAAGGAAGGGGGCGACAGCCCCAGCATTTT.

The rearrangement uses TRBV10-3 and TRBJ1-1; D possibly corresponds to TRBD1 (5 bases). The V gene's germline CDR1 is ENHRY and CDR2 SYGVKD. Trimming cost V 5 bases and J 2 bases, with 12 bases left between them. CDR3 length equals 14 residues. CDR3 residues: CAISTVGGNTEAFF. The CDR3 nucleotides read TGTGCCATCAGTACCGTCGGGGGTAACACTGAAGCTTTCTTT.

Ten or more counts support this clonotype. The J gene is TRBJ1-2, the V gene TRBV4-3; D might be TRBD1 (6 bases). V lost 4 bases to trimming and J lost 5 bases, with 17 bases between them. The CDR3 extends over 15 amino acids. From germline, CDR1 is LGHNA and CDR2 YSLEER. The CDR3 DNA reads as TGCGCCAGCAGCCTCAGGGACCCGGGACAATATGGCTACACCTTC. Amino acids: CASSLRDPGQYGYTF.

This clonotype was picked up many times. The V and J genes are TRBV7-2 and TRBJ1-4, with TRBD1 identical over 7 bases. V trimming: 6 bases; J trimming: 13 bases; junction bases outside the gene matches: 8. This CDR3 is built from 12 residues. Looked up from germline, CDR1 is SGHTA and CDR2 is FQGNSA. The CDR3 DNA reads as TGTGCCAGCAGACAGGGGAGGGGCGGACTGTTTTTT. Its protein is CASRQGRGGLFF. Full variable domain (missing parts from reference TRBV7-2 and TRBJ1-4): GAGVSQSPSNKVTEKGKDVELRCDPISGHTALYWYRQSLGQGLEFLIYFQGNSAPDKSGLPSDRFSAERTGGSVSTLTIQRTQQEDSAVYLCASRQGRGGLFFGSGTQLSVL.

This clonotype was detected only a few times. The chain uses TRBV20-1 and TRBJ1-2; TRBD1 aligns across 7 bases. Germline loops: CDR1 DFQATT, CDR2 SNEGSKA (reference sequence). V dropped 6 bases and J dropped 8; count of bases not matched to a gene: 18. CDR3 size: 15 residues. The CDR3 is CSAGVARGQTQGYTF. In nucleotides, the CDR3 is TGCAGTGCCGGGGTAGCGAGGGGGCAAACACAGGGCTACACCTTC.

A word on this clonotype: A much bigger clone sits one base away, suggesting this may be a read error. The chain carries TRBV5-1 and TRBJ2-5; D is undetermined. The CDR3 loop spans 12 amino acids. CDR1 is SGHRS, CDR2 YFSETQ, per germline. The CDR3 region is CASSLGEVTEYF. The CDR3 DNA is TGCGCCAGCAGCTTGGGTGAGGTGACCGAGTACTTC.

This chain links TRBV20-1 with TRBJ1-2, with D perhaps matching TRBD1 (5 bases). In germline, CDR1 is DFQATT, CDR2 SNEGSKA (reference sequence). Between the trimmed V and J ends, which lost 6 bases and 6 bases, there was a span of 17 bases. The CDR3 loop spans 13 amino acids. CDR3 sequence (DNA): TGCAGTGCGGACAAAGGGATTTTCGATGGCTACACCTTC. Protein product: CSADKGIFDGYTF.

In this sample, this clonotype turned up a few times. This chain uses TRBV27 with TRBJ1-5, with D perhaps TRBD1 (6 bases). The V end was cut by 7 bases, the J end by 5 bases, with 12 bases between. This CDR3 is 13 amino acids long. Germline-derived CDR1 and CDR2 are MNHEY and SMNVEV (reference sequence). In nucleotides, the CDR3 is TGTGCCAGCAAGCTGGACAGATATCAGCCCCAGCATTTT. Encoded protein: CASKLDRYQPQHF.

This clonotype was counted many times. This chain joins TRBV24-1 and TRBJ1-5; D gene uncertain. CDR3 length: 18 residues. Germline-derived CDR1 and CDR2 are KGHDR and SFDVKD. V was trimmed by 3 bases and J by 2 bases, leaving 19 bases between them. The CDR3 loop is CATSDPPRHIKGNQPQHF. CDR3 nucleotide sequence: TGTGCCACCAGTGATCCTCCTCGACACATCAAGGGCAATCAGCCCCAGCATTTT.

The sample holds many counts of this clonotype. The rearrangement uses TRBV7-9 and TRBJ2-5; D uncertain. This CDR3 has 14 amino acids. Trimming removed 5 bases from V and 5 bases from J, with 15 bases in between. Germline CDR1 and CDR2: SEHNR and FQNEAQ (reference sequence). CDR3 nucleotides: TGTGCCAGCAGCCCATCGACGGTGTGGGAGACCCAGTACTTC. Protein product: CASSPSTVWETQYF.

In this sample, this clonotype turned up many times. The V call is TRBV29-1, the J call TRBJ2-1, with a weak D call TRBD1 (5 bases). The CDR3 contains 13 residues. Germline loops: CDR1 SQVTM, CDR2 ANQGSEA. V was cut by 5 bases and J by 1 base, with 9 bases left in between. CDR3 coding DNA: TGCAGCGTTTTTTACAGGTCCTACAATGAGCAGTTCTTC. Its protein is CSVFYRSYNEQFF.

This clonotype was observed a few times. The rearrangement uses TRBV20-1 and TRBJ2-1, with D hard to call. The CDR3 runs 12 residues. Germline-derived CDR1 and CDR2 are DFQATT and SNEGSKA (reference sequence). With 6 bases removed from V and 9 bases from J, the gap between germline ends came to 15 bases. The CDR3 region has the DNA TGCAGTGCGGATACCCCAGCGCGTGAGCAGTTCTTC. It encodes CSADTPAREQFF.

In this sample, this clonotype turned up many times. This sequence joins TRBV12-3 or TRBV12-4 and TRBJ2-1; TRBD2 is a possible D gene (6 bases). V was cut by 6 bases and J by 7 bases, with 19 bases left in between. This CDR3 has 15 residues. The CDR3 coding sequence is TGTGCCAGCAGCCGACTAGTATCTGGGCGTAATGAGCAGTTCTTC. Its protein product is CASSRLVSGRNEQFF.